One T cell receptor (beta chain) is described in this entry. The sample originates from a study of blood T cells in healthy people across ages. A second PCR, run for roughly 7 to 12 cycles, used a sample-barcoded 5' primer plus a J-beta primer mix. TCRdb recomputed calls from the 5' RACE reads with MiXCR, one row per CDR3 protein. The profile shows 1,500,000 or so distinct CDR3 sequences, 35% to 45% of them singletons. The sequence was obtained from a woman aged 18-29 years in good health. Sequenced input: blood.

CDR3 DNA sequence: TGTGCCAGCAGTGAAGGGACAGCTAACTATGGCTACACCTTC. It encodes CASSEGTANYGYTF. The V and J genes are TRBV2 and TRBJ1-2; the D gene is possibly TRBD1 (6 bases). In germline, CDR1 is SNHLY, CDR2 FYNNEI. The CDR3 contains 14 residues. Trimming removed 1 base at V and 0 bases at J, with 6 bases between.